The T cell receptor (beta chain) described here comes from a study of blood T cell repertoires in COVID-19. Overall study: The study drew acute and convalescent COVID-19 samples from the United States, Italy and Spain. PBMCs, B-cell-depleted T cells, or T cells provided the cDNA or gDNA that made up the material.

CDR1 is KGHDR, CDR2 SFDVKD, per germline. The CDR3 contains 14 residues. The V end lost 2 bases, the J end lost 7 bases, and 10 bases lay between the germline ends. In the study's own analysis: For nucleated cells, counts were estimated from reference gene primer amplification. Produced via immunoSEQ multiplex PCR; TCRdb's table is partial and in-frame only. V, J and clone size are taken as reported in that table, and D and trimming were inferred from the DNA itself. The sample shows more than 85,000 clones, around 84% of them seen only once. This clone appeared once. Input material: peripheral blood. The chain uses TRBV24-1 and TRBJ1-4, with a weak D call TRBD1 (6 bases). This sequence originates from a man aged 45-65 years with active or convalescent COVID-19. CDR3 in DNA: TGTGCCACCAGTGATTCGGGACAAAGTGAAAAACTGTTTTTT. Protein: CATSDSGQSEKLFF.